This is a list of T cell receptor beta chains from one sample in a study of blood T cells in healthy people across ages. TCRdb itself ran the 5' RACE reads through MiXCR, one entry per CDR3 protein. The sample has 750,000 or so distinct CDR3 sequences; roughly 25% are singletons. In addition, the sample was reused for a study of T cells of mothers and their children.

The material sequenced was blood. The origin of the receptors is a boy aged 5-17 years in good health. Both conserved end residues are part of each CDR3. D genes are given only for firm matches. Clone size appears in some rows only: once, few, many, or a class for an expanded clone.

clone size	J gene	V gene	D gene	CDR3 DNA	CDR3 protein
NA	TRBJ2-5	TRBV6-4	NA	TGTGCCAGCACCGACTCCTGGAGGGCAGGGGATCAAGAGACCCAGTACTTC	CASTDSWRAGDQETQYF
NA	TRBJ2-7	TRBV29-1	TRBD1	TGCAGCGTTGTAACAGGGGAACGATACGAGCAGTACTTC	CSVVTGERYEQYF
NA	TRBJ2-4	TRBV12-3/TRBV12-4	NA	TGTGCCAGCACCTCACTCCGGGACACCCAAAACATTCAGTACTTC	CASTSLRDTQNIQYF
NA	TRBJ2-4	TRBV7-8	TRBD2	TGTGCCAGCAGCCCGGGGACTAGCGGAAACATTCAGTACTTC	CASSPGTSGNIQYF
NA	TRBJ1-1	TRBV9	NA	TGTGCCAGCAGCGTATTTCCGGGGGGCACTGAAGCTTTCTTT	CASSVFPGGTEAFF
NA	TRBJ1-4	TRBV28	TRBD1	TGTGCCAGCAGTCAACAGGGGAGCAATGAAAAACTGTTTTTT	CASSQQGSNEKLFF
few	TRBJ2-1	TRBV5-1	NA	TGCGCCAGCAGCTTGGCGGACACGTCCTACAATGAGCAGTTCTTC	CASSLADTSYNEQFF
few	TRBJ2-7	TRBV18	TRBD1	TGTGCCAGCTCACCACGGGACAGGAAATCCTACGAGCAGTACTTC	CASSPRDRKSYEQYF
few	TRBJ1-1	TRBV12-3/TRBV12-4	NA	TGTGCCAGCAGTCCCCGGACAGCCATTGAAGCTTTCTTT	CASSPRTAIEAFF
NA	TRBJ2-7	TRBV21-1	NA	TGTGCCAGCAGCAAAGACGGGGACACAGGTCTAATCGAGCAGTACTTC	CASSKDGDTGLIEQYF